This T cell receptor (beta chain) was observed in a study of blood T cell repertoires in COVID-19. About the research overall: The analysed material was cDNA or gDNA that came from T cells, B-cell-depleted T cells, or PBMCs.

Per the germline V gene, CDR1 is SQVTM and CDR2 is ANQGSEA. This CDR3 is 14 amino acids long. With 4 bases removed from V and 6 bases from J, the gap between germline ends came to 15 bases. Methods used by the authors: Nucleated cell number was recorded as an estimate derived from reference gene primer amplification. Here immunoSEQ multiplex PCR was the method, and the copy in TCRdb shows in-frame clones only, minus some. V and J calls plus clone size are reproduced from that table; the DNA served to infer D and trimming. The sample shows 200,000 or so clones, around nine tenths of them seen only once.

Sequences were obtained from peripheral blood. The chain joins TRBV29-1 to TRBJ2-2; possible D gene TRBD2, 7 bases. This receptor was taken from a woman aged 40-49 years who had recovered from COVID-19. The CDR3 loop reads CSVGVGGPAGELFF. CDR3 coding DNA: TGCAGCGTTGGTGTCGGGGGGCCAGCCGGGGAGCTGTTTTTT.